The clone carrying this T cell receptor (beta chain) was seen a few times. Its antigen is not identified. This sample was included in a study of T cell repertoires in cytomegalovirus infection. Background on the study: Indications came from public TCR beta signatures; they pointed to CMV infection and to a matching HLA type. Study-level results: Carriers of CMV and the relevant HLA type were discriminated by public TCR beta frequency.

TCRdb independently ran MiXCR on the reads; one entry per CDR3 protein. The data hold hundreds of thousands of distinct CDR3 sequences, with roughly 36% observed a single time. The source was cultured PBMCs, collected from culture after CMV antigen stimulation. The sequence was collected from a human donor in good health (CMV status not recorded). Some clones in this sample may be carry-over from other donors' samples.

The CDR3 is CASREGTSTSYNEQFF. CDR3 nucleotides: TGTGCCAGCAGAGAGGGGACTAGCACCTCCTACAATGAGCAGTTCTTC. The chain recombines TRBV6-5 with TRBJ2-1; 9 bases align to TRBD2. The V segment lost 6 bases and the J segment 0 bases; nucleotides outside the gene matches: 6. This CDR3 is built from 16 residues. Per germline, CDR1 MNHEY and CDR2 SVGAGI.